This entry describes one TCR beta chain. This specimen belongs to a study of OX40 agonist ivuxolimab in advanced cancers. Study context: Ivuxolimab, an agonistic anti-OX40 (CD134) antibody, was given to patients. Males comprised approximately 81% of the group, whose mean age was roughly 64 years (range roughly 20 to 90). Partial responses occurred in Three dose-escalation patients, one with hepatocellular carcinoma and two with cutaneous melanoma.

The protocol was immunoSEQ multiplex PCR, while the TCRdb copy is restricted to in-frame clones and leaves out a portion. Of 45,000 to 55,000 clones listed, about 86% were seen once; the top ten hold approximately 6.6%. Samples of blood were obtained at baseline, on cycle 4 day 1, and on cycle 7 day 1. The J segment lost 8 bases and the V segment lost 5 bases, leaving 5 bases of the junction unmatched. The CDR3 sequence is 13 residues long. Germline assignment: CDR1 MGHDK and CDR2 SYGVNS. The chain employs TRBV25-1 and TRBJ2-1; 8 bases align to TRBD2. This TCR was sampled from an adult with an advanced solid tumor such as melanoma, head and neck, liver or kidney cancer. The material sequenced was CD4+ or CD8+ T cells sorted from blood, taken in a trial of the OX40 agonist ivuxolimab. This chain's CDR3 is CASSPSGSDEQFF. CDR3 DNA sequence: TGTGCCAGCAGTCCGAGCGGGAGTGATGAGCAGTTCTTC.